This TCR beta chain stems from a study of identifying expanded T cells in peripheral blood. The table came from immunoSEQ multiplex PCR; TCRdb's copy has only in-frame clones and leaves some out. The sample lists about 90,000 clones, around 90% occurring once. No infections or other immune events were documented during collection. CDR3 length: 16 residues. Germline lookup yields CDR1 SGHVS and CDR2 FQNEAQ. Between the trimmed V and J ends, which lost 2 bases and 7 bases, there was a span of 15 bases. This chain joins TRBV7-8 and TRBJ1-6; tentatively, D is TRBD1 (6 bases). This receptor was obtained from a person aged 18-69 years in good health. Sample: blood. CDR3 in DNA: TGTGCCAGCAGCTTACGAGATTCGCAGGGGAATTCACCCCTCCACTTT. The encoded protein is CASSLRDSQGNSPLHF.